These 27 T cell receptor beta chains came from one sample sequenced in a study of T-cell memory formation after mild COVID-19 (dated by TCRdb to the early 2020s). Receptors were amplified or captured by 5' RACE. Reads for this sample came from an Illumina NovaSeq 6000. TCRdb itself trimmed the public reads at Q25 with fastp, ran MiXCR and retained productive beta chains. Each CDR3 protein appears once, grouped with its most common genes and DNA. Counted in this sample were about 340,000 distinct CDR3 sequences; over 10% of them appeared once. Roughly a fifth of the sample comes from the top ten. Material: PBMCs or a T cell subset sorted from them (not recorded which). The receptors come from a man younger than 35 who had mild COVID-19 (a few samples of this study predate the infection). The sample titles of this study are shuffled in the database, so cell type and time point are left out; the donor was told from shared clones.

V gene TRBV18 combines with J gene TRBJ2-7; 10 bases line up with TRBD1. This CDR3 has 15 residues. Trimming took 1 base from V and 6 from J; bases not matched to a gene: 6. Germline-derived CDR1 and CDR2 are KGHSH and LQKENI. The CDR3 here is CASSPQGQGSTEQYF. CDR3 nucleotides: TGTGCCAGCTCACCACAGGGACAGGGGAGCACCGAGCAGTACTTC. Looking up the rest from reference TRBV18 and TRBJ2-7 gives the full variable domain: NAGVMQNPRHLVRRRGQEARLRCSPMKGHSHVYWYRQLPEEGLKFMVYLQKENIIDESGMPKERFSAEFPKEGPSILRIQQVVRGDSAAYFCASSPQGQGSTEQYFGPGTRLTVT.

There are many counts of this clonotype. The chain joins TRBV9 to TRBJ1-1; TRBD1 might be the D (5 bases). CDR3 size: 15 residues. Germline assignment: CDR1 SGDLS and CDR2 YYNGEE. Trimming removed 0 bases at V and 5 bases at J, with 14 bases between. The CDR3 nucleotides are TGTGCCAGCAGCGTAGGGTGGGGGAGTGGGACTGAAGCTTTCTTT. Translating it yields CASSVGWGSGTEAFF.

This chain uses TRBV5-1 with TRBJ2-3; 7 nucleotides match TRBD1. Germline trimming cut 5 bases from V and 3 bases from J; bases unmatched to any gene: 9. Per germline, CDR1 SGHRS and CDR2 YFSETQ. The CDR3 contains 15 residues. CDR3: CASRRGGAGTDTQYF. The CDR3 region has the DNA TGCGCCAGCAGGCGAGGGGGCGCCGGGACAGATACGCAGTATTTT.

The gene calls are TRBV24-1 and TRBJ2-3; D remains ambiguous. The CDR3 runs to 15 residues. CDR1 and CDR2 from the germline V gene are KGHDR and SFDVKD. The V end lost 4 bases, the J end lost 0 bases, and 10 bases lay between the germline ends. Here the CDR3 DNA reads TGTGCCACCAGTGACGCAGCCACGAGCACAGATACGCAGTATTTT. This sequence encodes CATSDAATSTDTQYF.

The V and J genes are TRBV15 and TRBJ2-1; the match to TRBD1 covers 7 bases. This CDR3 has 13 residues. The junction had 0 bases not matched to a gene; V was cut back by 6 bases and J by 1 base. Germline lookup yields CDR1 LNHNV and CDR2 YYDKDF (reference sequence). CDR3 bases: TGTGCCACCAGACAGGGGTCCTACAATGAGCAGTTCTTC. Translation gives CATRQGSYNEQFF.

This chain joins TRBV4-3 and TRBJ2-7, with a tentative D call TRBD1 (6 bases). The ends were cut back, 4 bases at V and 7 bases at J, with 14 bases in the middle. The CDR3 length is 13 residues. Germline CDR1 reads LGHNA; CDR2 reads YSLEER. CDR3 loop: CASSLEDRLEQYF. The CDR3 DNA is TGCGCCAGCAGCCTTGAGGACAGATTAGAGCAGTACTTC.

The gene calls are TRBV29-1 and TRBJ1-2, with D unclear. CDR1 is SQVTM, CDR2 ANQGSEA, per germline. Between the trimmed V and J ends, which lost 4 bases and 5 bases, there was a span of 11 bases. The CDR3 has 12 amino acids. The CDR3 sequence: CSVATDSYGYTF. Here the CDR3 DNA reads TGCAGCGTTGCTACGGATAGTTATGGCTACACCTTC.

The V and J genes are TRBV4-1 and TRBJ2-3; no definite D call. The CDR3 extends over 17 amino acids. Per the germline V gene, CDR1 is MGHRA and CDR2 is YSYEKL. V was trimmed by 0 bases and J by 4 bases, leaving 17 bases between them. The CDR3 DNA reads TGCGCCAGCAGCCAAGAGCCCAGGCCTTATGGCGCAGATACGCAGTATTTT. It specifies CASSQEPRPYGADTQYF.

This clonotype was seen many times. The J gene is TRBJ2-4, the V gene TRBV14; TRBD1 matches at 7 bases. CDR3 length equals 13 residues. CDR1 is SGHDN and CDR2 is FVKESK in the germline V gene. The ends lost 1 base at V and 16 bases at J; junction bases unmatched: 10. This chain's CDR3 is CASSQGQGTLGYF. CDR3 nucleotide sequence: TGTGCCAGCAGCCAAGGACAGGGCACCCTCGGATACTTC. Complete variable domain (other parts from reference TRBV14 and TRBJ2-4): EAGVTQFPSHSVIEKGQTVTLRCDPISGHDNLYWYRRVMGKEIKFLLHFVKESKQDESGMPNNRFLAERTGGTYSTLKVQPAELEDSGVYFCASSQGQGTLGYFGAGTRLSVL.

This clonotype was counted between two and nine times. The chain carries TRBV10-2 and TRBJ2-5; no clear D. The length of the CDR3 is 11 residues. The V and J ends lost 8 bases and 9 bases respectively, with 13 bases between them. CDR1 and CDR2 (germline): WSHSY, SAAADI. In DNA form, the CDR3 reads TGCGCCAGCGGGCGATGGGTCCCCCAGTACTTC. Translation: CASGRWVPQYF.

The sample holds many counts of this clonotype. The chain carries TRBV6-6 and TRBJ2-2, with 8 bases aligning to TRBD2. The CDR3 is 16 amino acids. The V gene end was trimmed by 6 bases and the J gene end by 0 bases; junction bases not matched to a gene: 6. CDR1 is MNHNY, CDR2 SVGAGI, per germline (reference sequence). CDR3 sequence (DNA): TGTGCCAGCAGACCTCGGGGGGGCACGAACACCGGGGAGCTGTTTTTT. This encodes CASRPRGGTNTGELFF.

The sample holds a few counts of this clonotype. The chain links TRBV29-1 to TRBJ1-1; 7 nucleotides line up with TRBD1. The germline V gene encodes CDR1 SQVTM and CDR2 ANQGSEA. The V and J ends lost 3 bases and 3 bases, in that order; junction bases with no gene match: 7. The CDR3 has 14 amino acids. The CDR3 DNA follows: TGCAGCGTTGAGGCGACAGGGCTGGACACTGAAGCTTTCTTT. Translating gives CSVEATGLDTEAFF.

The CDR3 sequence is CASRSFQETQYF. The CDR3 DNA is TGTGCCAGCCGGTCGTTCCAAGAGACCCAGTACTTC. The chain couples TRBV27 to TRBJ2-5, with D hard to call. The CDR3 totals 12 residues. Germline CDR1 reads MNHEY; CDR2 reads SMNVEV (reference sequence). With 8 bases removed from V and 1 base from J, the gap between germline ends came to 8 bases.

This clonotype has a handful of counts. The chain is built from TRBV7-6 and TRBJ2-5; D not resolved. The germline V gene encodes CDR1 SGHVS and CDR2 FNYEAQ. Trimming shortened V by 5 bases and J by 0 bases, and 13 bases separated the two germline ends. The CDR3 runs 15 residues. The CDR3 is CASSPPDEYQETQYF. CDR3 coding DNA: TGTGCCAGCAGCCCCCCTGATGAGTACCAAGAGACCCAGTACTTC. Variable domain in full (rest from reference TRBV7-6 and TRBJ2-5): GAGVSQSPRYKVTKRGQDVALRCDPISGHVSLYWYRQALGQGPEFLTYFNYEAQQDKSGLPNDRFSAERPEGSISTLTIQRTEQRDSAMYRCASSPPDEYQETQYFGPGTRLLVL.

The genes are TRBV9 and TRBJ2-5, with D possibly being TRBD1 or TRBD2 (5 bases each). The length of the CDR3 is 14 residues. Trimming removed 0 bases from V and 5 bases from J, with 11 bases in between. CDR1 and CDR2 (germline): SGDLS, YYNGEE. DNA of the CDR3: TGTGCCAGCAGCGTAGCGGGGACGTCGGAGACCCAGTACTTC. It codes for CASSVAGTSETQYF. Looking up the rest from reference TRBV9 and TRBJ2-5 gives the full variable domain: DSGVTQTPKHLITATGQRVTLRCSPRSGDLSVYWYQQSLDQGLQFLIQYYNGEERAKGNILERFSAQQFPDLHSELNLSSLELGDSALYFCASSVAGTSETQYFGPGTRLLVL.

V and J are TRBV6-2 or TRBV6-3 and TRBJ1-6; TRBD1 matches 9 bases. Germline V gives CDR1 MNHEY, CDR2 SVGEGT. V shed 4 bases, J shed 7 bases, and the junction held 8 bases outside the gene matches. The CDR3 runs to 16 residues. The CDR3 nucleotides are TGTGCCAGCAGTTCAAGGTCCGGGACAGGGAATTCACCCCTCCACTTT. Protein: CASSSRSGTGNSPLHF.

This clonotype has ten or more counts. J is TRBJ2-1 and V is TRBV4-1; D is tentatively TRBD1 or TRBD2 (5 bases each). CDR1 is MGHRA and CDR2 is YSYEKL in the germline V gene. V lost 5 bases and J 4 bases, leaving 15 bases between the germline ends. The CDR3 loop spans 15 amino acids. CDR3 in DNA: TGCGCCAGCAGCGGCGTGGGGGTAGCTTACAATGAGCAGTTCTTC. This translates into CASSGVGVAYNEQFF.

The table lists this clonotype with a few counts. The rearrangement joins TRBV6-2 or TRBV6-3 to TRBJ2-7; D is perhaps TRBD2 (6 bases). V lost 0 bases to trimming and J lost 0 bases, with 12 bases between them. CDR3 length: 16 residues. Germline lookup yields CDR1 MNHEY and CDR2 SVGEGT. The CDR3 loop is CASSYSRGSISYEQYF. CDR3 DNA: TGTGCCAGCAGTTACTCTCGGGGGTCCATCTCCTACGAGCAGTACTTC.

The chain employs TRBV18 and TRBJ2-5; 7 bases match TRBD2. From germline, CDR1 is KGHSH and CDR2 LQKENI. CDR3 length: 14 residues. Losses at the gene ends were 2 bases for V and 2 bases for J; bases not matched to a gene: 2. The CDR3 is CASSPIGGQETQYF. CDR3 DNA sequence: TGTGCCAGCTCACCAATCGGGGGGCAAGAGACCCAGTACTTC.

This clonotype was counted ten times or more. The rearrangement joins TRBV20-1 to TRBJ2-3; TRBD2 aligns across 10 bases. The CDR3 consists of 12 residues. Germline V gene sequence: CDR1 DFQATT, CDR2 SNEGSKA (reference sequence). Germline trimming cut 3 bases from V and 7 bases from J; bases unmatched to any gene: 1. CDR3 in amino acids: CSASSGGHTQYF. CDR3 bases: TGCAGTGCTAGTAGCGGGGGGCATACGCAGTATTTT.

This chain connects TRBV2 to TRBJ2-4, with 8 bases identical to TRBD1. V trimming: 5 bases; J trimming: 6 bases; junction bases outside the gene matches: 6. The CDR3 runs 14 residues. The germline gives CDR1 SNHLY, CDR2 FYNNEI. The DNA of the CDR3 is TGTGCCAGCAGTACCGACGGGACAGGAAACATTCAGTACTTC. As protein: CASSTDGTGNIQYF.

CDR3 amino acids: CASSLGRSFTDTQYF. CDR3 DNA: TGCGCCAGCAGCTTGGGGCGGTCTTTCACAGATACGCAGTATTTT. The chain recombines TRBV5-1 with TRBJ2-3; D uncertain. The CDR3 is 15 amino acids. Per germline, CDR1 SGHRS and CDR2 YFSETQ. Trimming removed 0 bases at V and 2 bases at J, with 10 bases between. Full variable domain (outside the CDR3, taken from reference TRBV5-1 and TRBJ2-3): KAGVTQTPRYLIKTRGQQVTLSCSPISGHRSVSWYQQTPGQGLQFLFEYFSETQRNKGNFPGRFSGRQFSNSRSEMNVSTLELGDSALYLCASSLGRSFTDTQYFGPGTRLTVL.

This clonotype has ten or more counts. J is TRBJ2-1 and V is TRBV7-8; 12 positions agree with TRBD2. The CDR3 runs to 15 residues. The J segment lost 7 bases and the V segment lost 1 base, leaving 2 bases of the junction unmatched. The V gene's germline CDR1 is SGHVS and CDR2 FQNEAQ. CDR3 nucleotides: TGTGCCAGCAGCTTAGGGACTAGCGGGGCGAATGAGCAGTTCTTC. Encoded protein: CASSLGTSGANEQFF.

This clonotype was counted ten times or more. The rearrangement links TRBV12-3 or TRBV12-4 to TRBJ2-3, with a possible D match to TRBD2 (6 bases). The CDR3 covers 12 residues. The ends were cut back, 8 bases at V and 4 bases at J, with 10 bases in the middle. The CDR3 nucleotides read TGTGCCAGCCGACTAGTGGCAGATACGCAGTATTTT. Amino acid sequence: CASRLVADTQYF.

The rearrangement joins TRBV5-1 to TRBJ1-4, with D possibly matching TRBD1 (5 bases). The CDR3 is 15 residues long. Between the trimmed V and J ends, which lost 0 bases and 7 bases, there was a span of 13 bases. The germline CDR1 and CDR2 sequences are SGHRS and YFSETQ. As DNA, the CDR3 is TGCGCCAGCAGCTTGGGTCCAGGGAACGGTGAAAAACTGTTTTTT. This translates into CASSLGPGNGEKLFF.

This clonotype has just a few counts. The V gene is TRBV5-1, the J gene TRBJ1-5; TRBD1 matches 7 bases. Germline V gene sequence: CDR1 SGHRS, CDR2 YFSETQ. V lost 3 bases and J lost 7; bases outside the gene matches: 7. The CDR3 is 14 residues long. This chain's CDR3 is CASSWRGHSQPQHF. Here the CDR3 DNA reads TGCGCCAGCAGCTGGAGGGGGCACTCGCAGCCCCAGCATTTT.

The J gene is TRBJ1-5, the V gene TRBV27; D not certain. V gave up 5 bases and J gave up 0 bases, with 8 bases separating them. CDR1 and CDR2 from the germline V gene are MNHEY and SMNVEV (reference sequence). The CDR3 contains 14 residues. As DNA, the CDR3 is TGTGCCAGCAGTCGCCAGGATAGCAATCAGCCCCAGCATTTT. It is translated as CASSRQDSNQPQHF.